This T cell receptor beta chain derives from a study of OX40 agonist ivuxolimab in advanced cancers. Study background: The dose-escalation cohort had hepatocellular carcinoma, melanoma, renal cell or head and neck cancer.

The method was immunoSEQ multiplex PCR; TCRdb's version includes in-frame clones alone and lacks a portion of them. This table holds about 110,000 clones, roughly 90% found once. If patients had autoimmune disease history or systemic immunosuppression, they were excluded. Samples of blood were obtained at baseline, on cycle 4 day 1, and on cycle 7 day 1. Study-wide results and limits: At 0.1 to 3.0 mg/kg, CD4+ and CD8+ blood T cells expanded clonally by week 6.

Points on this clone: Its antigen is as yet unknown.

The germline V gene has CDR1 SGHRS and CDR2 YFSETQ. V was shortened by 4 bases and J by 3 bases, with 15 bases between the two germline ends. CDR3 size: 15 residues. The chain links TRBV5-1 to TRBJ2-3; D remains unclear. This receptor was obtained from an adult with an advanced solid tumor such as melanoma, head and neck, liver or kidney cancer. The sequences come from CD4+ or CD8+ T cells sorted from blood, collected in a trial of the OX40 agonist ivuxolimab. The CDR3 here is CASSADVVKTDTQYF. The CDR3 DNA reads TGCGCCAGCAGCGCGGACGTTGTAAAAACAGATACGCAGTATTTT. Variable domain in full (rest from reference TRBV5-1 and TRBJ2-3): KAGVTQTPRYLIKTRGQQVTLSCSPISGHRSVSWYQQTPGQGLQFLFEYFSETQRNKGNFPGRFSGRQFSNSRSEMNVSTLELGDSALYLCASSADVVKTDTQYFGPGTRLTVL.